Sequencing of this TCR beta chain was carried out in a study of CDR3 diversity in severe acne. V was shortened by 5 bases and J by 6 bases, with 7 bases between the two germline ends. The CDR3 extends over 12 amino acids. Germline CDR1 reads LNHDA; CDR2 reads SQIVND (reference sequence). One entry per CDR3 protein results from TCRdb running MiXCR on the PCR reads. The table records roughly 100,000 distinct CDR3 sequences, roughly half of them present only once. This clonotype was detected ten times or more. The specimen was blood. This chain joins TRBV19 and TRBJ2-2; D gene ambiguous. The TCR originated in a male donor with acne. CDR3 nucleotide sequence: TGTGCCAGTAGTCCCTCCGCCGGGGAGCTGTTTTTT. Encoded protein: CASSPSAGELFF.